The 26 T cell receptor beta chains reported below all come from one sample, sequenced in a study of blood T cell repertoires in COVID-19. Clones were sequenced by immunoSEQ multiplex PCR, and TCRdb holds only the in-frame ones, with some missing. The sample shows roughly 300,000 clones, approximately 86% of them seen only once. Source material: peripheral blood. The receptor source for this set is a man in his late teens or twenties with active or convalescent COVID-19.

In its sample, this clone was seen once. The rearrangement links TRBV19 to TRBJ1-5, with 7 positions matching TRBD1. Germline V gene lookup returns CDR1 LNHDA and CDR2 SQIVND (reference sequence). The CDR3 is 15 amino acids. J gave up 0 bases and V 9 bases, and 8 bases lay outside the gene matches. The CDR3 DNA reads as TGTGCCAGACACTGGGACAGATATAGCAATCAGCCCCAGCATTTT. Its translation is CARHWDRYSNQPQHF.

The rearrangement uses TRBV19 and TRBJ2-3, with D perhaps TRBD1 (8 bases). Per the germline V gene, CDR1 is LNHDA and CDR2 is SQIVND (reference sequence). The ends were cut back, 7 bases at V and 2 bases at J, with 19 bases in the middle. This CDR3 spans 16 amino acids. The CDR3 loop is CASTPGGGGVTDTQYF. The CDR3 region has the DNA TGTGCCAGTACCCCAGGGGGCGGGGGAGTCACAGATACGCAGTATTTT.

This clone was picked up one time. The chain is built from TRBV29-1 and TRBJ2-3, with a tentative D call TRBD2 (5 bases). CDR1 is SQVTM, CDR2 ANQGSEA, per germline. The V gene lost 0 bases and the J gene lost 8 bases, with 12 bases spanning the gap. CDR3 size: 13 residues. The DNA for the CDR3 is TGCAGCGTTGAAGATCCCGGGGTTGGTACGCAGTATTTT. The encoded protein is CSVEDPGVGTQYF.

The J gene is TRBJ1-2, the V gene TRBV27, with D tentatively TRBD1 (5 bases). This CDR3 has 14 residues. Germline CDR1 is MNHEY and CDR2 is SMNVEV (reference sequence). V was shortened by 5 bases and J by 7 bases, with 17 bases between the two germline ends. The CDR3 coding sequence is TGTGCCAGCAGTCCGAATACAGGATCCTCTGGCTACACCTTC. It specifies CASSPNTGSSGYTF.

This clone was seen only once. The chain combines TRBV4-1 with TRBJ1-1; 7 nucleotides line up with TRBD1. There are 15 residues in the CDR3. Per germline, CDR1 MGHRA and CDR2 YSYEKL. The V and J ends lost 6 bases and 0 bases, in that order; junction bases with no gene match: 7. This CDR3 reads CASRLSDRLNTEAFF. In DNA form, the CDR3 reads TGCGCCAGCAGACTCTCGGACAGGCTGAACACTGAAGCTTTCTTT.

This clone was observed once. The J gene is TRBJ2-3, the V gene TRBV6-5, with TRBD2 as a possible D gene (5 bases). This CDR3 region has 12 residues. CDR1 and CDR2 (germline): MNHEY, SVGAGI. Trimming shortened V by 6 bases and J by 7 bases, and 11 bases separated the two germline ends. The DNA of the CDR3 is TGTGCCAGCAGAGATCCGGGGAATACGCAGTATTTT. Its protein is CASRDPGNTQYF.

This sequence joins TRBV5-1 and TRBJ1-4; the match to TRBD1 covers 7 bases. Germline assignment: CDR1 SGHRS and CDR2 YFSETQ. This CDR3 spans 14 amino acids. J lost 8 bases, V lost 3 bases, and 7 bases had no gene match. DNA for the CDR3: TGCGCCAGCAGCTCGCCAGGGACAGTCGAAAAACTGTTTTTT. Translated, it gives CASSSPGTVEKLFF.

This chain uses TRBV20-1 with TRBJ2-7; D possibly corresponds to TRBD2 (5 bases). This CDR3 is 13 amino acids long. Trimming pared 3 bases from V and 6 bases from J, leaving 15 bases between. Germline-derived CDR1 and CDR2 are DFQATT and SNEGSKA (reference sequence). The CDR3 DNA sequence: TGCAGTGCTAGTTGGACTGGCCGGCGCGAGCAGTACTTC. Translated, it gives CSASWTGRREQYF.

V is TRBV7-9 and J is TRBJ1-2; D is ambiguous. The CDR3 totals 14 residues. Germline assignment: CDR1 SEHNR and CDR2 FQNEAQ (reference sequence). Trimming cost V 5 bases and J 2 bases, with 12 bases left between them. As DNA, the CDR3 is TGTGCCAGCAGCCCAGGTGGGTTGAACTATGGCTACACCTTC. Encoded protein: CASSPGGLNYGYTF.

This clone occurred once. CDR3 loop: CASSTPRPATGGYGYTF. The CDR3 DNA reads as TGTGCCAGCAGTACCCCCCGCCCCGCGACAGGGGGCTATGGCTACACCTTC. This chain joins TRBV2 and TRBJ1-2, with 9 bases aligning to TRBD1. Trimming at V came to 5 bases and at J to 4 bases, leaving 14 bases not matched to a gene. Germline assignment: CDR1 SNHLY and CDR2 FYNNEI. The CDR3 has 17 residues.

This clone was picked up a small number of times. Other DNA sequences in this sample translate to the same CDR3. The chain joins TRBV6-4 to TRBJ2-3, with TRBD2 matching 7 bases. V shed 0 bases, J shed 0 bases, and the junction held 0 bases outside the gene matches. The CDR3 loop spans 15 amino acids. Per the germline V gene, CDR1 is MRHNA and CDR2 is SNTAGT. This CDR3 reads CASSDSAGSTDTQYF. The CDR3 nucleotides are TGTGCCAGCAGTGACTCAGCGGGAAGCACAGATACGCAGTATTTT.

CDR3 in DNA: TGTGCCAGCAGCTTAGTAACGACAGGGTCCGAGCAGTACTTC. It translates to CASSLVTTGSEQYF. This chain connects TRBV7-2 to TRBJ2-7; 7 bases agree with TRBD1. The V and J ends lost 1 base and 6 bases, in that order; junction bases with no gene match: 6. This CDR3 is 14 amino acids long. Per germline, CDR1 SGHTA and CDR2 FQGNSA. The variable domain in full, completed from reference TRBV7-2 and TRBJ2-7, reads GAGVSQSPSNKVTEKGKDVELRCDPISGHTALYWYRQSLGQGLEFLIYFQGNSAPDKSGLPSDRFSAERTGGSVSTLTIQRTQQEDSAVYLCASSLVTTGSEQYFGPGTRLTVT.

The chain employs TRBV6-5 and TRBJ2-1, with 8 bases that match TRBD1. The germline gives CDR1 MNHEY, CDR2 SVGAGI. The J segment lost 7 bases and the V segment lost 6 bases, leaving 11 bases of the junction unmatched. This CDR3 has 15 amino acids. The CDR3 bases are TGTGCCAGCAGGCCGACAGGGGAAGTAGTAAATGAGCAGTTCTTC. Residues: CASRPTGEVVNEQFF.

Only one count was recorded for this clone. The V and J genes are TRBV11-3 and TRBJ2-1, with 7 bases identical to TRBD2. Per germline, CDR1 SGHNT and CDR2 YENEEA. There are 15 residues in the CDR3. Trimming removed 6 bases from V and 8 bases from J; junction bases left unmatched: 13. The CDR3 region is CASRGTGGRFHEQFF. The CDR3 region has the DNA TGTGCCAGCAGGGGCACGGGGGGTCGATTCCATGAGCAGTTCTTC.

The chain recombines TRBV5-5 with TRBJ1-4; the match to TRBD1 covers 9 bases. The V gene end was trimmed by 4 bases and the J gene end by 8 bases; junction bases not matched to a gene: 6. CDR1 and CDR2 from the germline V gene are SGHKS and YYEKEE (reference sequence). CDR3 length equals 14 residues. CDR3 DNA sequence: TGTGCCAGCAGCACGGGACAGGGTCGAGAAAAACTGTTTTTT. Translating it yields CASSTGQGREKLFF.

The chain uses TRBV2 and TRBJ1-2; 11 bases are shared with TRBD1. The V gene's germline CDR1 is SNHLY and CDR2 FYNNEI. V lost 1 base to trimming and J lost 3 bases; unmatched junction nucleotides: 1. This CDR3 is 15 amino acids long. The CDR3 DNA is TGTGCCAGCAGTGAAGGGACAGGGGGCTACTATGGCTACACCTTC. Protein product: CASSEGTGGYYGYTF.

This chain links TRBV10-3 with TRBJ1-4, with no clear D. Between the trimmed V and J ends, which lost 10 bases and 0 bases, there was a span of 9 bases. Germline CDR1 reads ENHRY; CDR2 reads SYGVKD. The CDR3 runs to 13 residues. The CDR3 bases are TGTGCCACCAACACCCCAACTAATGAAAAACTGTTTTTT. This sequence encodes CATNTPTNEKLFF.

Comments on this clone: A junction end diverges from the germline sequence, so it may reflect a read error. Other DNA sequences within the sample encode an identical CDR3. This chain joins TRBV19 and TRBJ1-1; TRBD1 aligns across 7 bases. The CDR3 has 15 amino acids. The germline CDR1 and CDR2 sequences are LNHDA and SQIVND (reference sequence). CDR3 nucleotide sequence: TGTGCTAGTAGTATTGTCCAGGGGGTGAGAGCTGAAGCTTTCTTT. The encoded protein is CASSIVQGVRAEAFF.

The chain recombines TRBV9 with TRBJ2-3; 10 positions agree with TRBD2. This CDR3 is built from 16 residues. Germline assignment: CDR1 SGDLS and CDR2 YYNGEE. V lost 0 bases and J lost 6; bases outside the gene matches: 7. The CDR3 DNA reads TGTGCCAGCAGCGTAGGAAGCGGGGGGGTCGGGGATACGCAGTATTTT. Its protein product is CASSVGSGGVGDTQYF.

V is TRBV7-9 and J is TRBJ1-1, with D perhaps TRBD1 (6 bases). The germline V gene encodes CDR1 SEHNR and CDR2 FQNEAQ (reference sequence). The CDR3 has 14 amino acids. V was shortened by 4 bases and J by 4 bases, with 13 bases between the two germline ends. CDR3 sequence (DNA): TGTGCCAGCAGCTCCCGCAGGGGCGGCACTGAAGCTTTCTTT. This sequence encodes CASSSRRGGTEAFF.

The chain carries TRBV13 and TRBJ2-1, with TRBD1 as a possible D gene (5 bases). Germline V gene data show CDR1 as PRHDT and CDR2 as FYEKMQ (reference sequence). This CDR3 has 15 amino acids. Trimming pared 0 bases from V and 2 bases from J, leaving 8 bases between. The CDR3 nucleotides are TGTGCCAGCAGCTTAGGGGGGCACGCCTACAATGAGCAGTTCTTC. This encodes CASSLGGHAYNEQFF.

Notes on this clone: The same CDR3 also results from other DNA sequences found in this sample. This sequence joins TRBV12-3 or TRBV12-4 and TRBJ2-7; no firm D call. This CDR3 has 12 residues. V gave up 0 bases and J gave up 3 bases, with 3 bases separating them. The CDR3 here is CASSLASYEQYF. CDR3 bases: TGTGCCAGCAGTTTAGCCAGCTACGAGCAGTACTTC.

CDR3 sequence reads: CASSLTGTGNTGELFF. The CDR3 bases are TGTGCCAGCAGCTTAACCGGGACAGGGAACACCGGGGAGCTGTTTTTT. The J gene is TRBJ2-2, the V gene TRBV5-6; 8 bases agree with TRBD1. The germline CDR1 and CDR2 sequences are SGHDT and YYEEEE. Trimming at V came to 2 bases and at J to 1 base, leaving 4 bases not matched to a gene. CDR3 length: 16 residues.

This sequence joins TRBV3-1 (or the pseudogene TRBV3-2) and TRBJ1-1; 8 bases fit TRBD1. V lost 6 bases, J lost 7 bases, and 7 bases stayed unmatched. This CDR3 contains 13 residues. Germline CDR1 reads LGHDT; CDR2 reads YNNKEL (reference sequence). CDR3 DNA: TGTGCCAGCAGGCGCGACAGGGGCGGTGAAGCTTTCTTT. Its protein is CASRRDRGGEAFF.

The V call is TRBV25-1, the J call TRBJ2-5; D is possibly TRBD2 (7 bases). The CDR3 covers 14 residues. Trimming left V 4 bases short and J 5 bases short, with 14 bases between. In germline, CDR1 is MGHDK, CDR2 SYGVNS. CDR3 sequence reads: CASSVGGPWETQYF. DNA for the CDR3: TGTGCCAGCAGTGTCGGGGGGCCCTGGGAGACCCAGTACTTC.

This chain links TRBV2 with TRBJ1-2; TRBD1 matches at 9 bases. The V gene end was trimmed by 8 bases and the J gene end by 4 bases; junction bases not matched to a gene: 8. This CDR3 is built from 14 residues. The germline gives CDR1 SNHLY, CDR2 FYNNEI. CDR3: CASGTGGVGYGYTF. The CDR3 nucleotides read TGTGCCAGCGGTACAGGGGGCGTCGGCTATGGCTACACCTTC.